These 11 T cell receptor beta chains came from one sample sequenced in a study of early T cells in non-severe SARS-CoV-2 infection. TCRdb analysed the 5' RACE reads with MiXCR anew, one entry per CDR3 protein. Of more than 85,000 distinct CDR3 sequences in the sample, around 12% are singletons; the top ten hold approximately 3.5%. Source: whole blood, taken at baseline. These receptors were obtained from an adult who was a healthcare worker with PCR-confirmed SARS-CoV-2 infection or an uninfected control (not recorded which).

The chain recombines TRBV6-5 with TRBJ1-1; 11 nucleotides line up with TRBD1. This CDR3 region has 15 residues. Germline CDR1 and CDR2: MNHEY and SVGAGI. J was trimmed by 1 base and V by 7 bases; bases with no gene match: 5. The CDR3 is CASTPDRGRNTEAFF. For the CDR3, the DNA is TGTGCCAGCACCCCGGACAGGGGGCGGAACACTGAAGCTTTCTTT.

The rearrangement uses TRBV2 and TRBJ2-1; TRBD2 is a possible D gene (6 bases). This CDR3 has 12 amino acids. CDR1 is SNHLY and CDR2 is FYNNEI in the germline V gene. Trimming stripped 8 bases from V and 7 bases from J, with 12 bases between. CDR3 DNA sequence: TGTGCCAGCGCCGGGAGAGTTAATGAGCAGTTCTTC. As protein: CASAGRVNEQFF.

There are a few counts of this clonotype. CDR3 DNA sequence: TGTGCCAGCAGCCAAGATGTTGCGGGAACCTTCTCCTACAATGAGCAGTTCTTC. Translating it yields CASSQDVAGTFSYNEQFF. J is TRBJ2-1 and V is TRBV3-1; D may be TRBD2 (6 bases). Germline V gene data show CDR1 as LGHDT and CDR2 as YNNKEL (reference sequence). The CDR3 extends over 18 amino acids. The V and J ends lost 0 bases and 0 bases respectively, with 15 bases between them.

This clonotype was counted only a few times. The chain carries TRBV6-5 and TRBJ1-3, with no clear D. CDR3 size: 16 residues. Trimming took off 2 bases at V and 0 bases at J, with 11 bases between the two ends. The germline gives CDR1 MNHEY, CDR2 SVGAGI. The CDR3 region has the DNA TGTGCCAGCAGTTACGCTAGCGGGCACTCTGGAAACACCATATATTTT. This gives the protein CASSYASGHSGNTIYF.

V and J are TRBV12-3 or TRBV12-4 and TRBJ1-1; a weak D match, TRBD1 (5 bases). The CDR3 loop spans 12 amino acids. V was pared by 8 bases and J by 4 bases, with 11 bases between. This chain's CDR3 is CASEQGSTEAFF. Written as DNA, the CDR3 is TGTGCCAGCGAGCAGGGAAGCACTGAAGCTTTCTTT.

This clonotype has just a few counts. The CDR3 bases are TGTGCCAGCACCGTAGACAGGGGGCGAGAAAAACTGTTTTTT. Translating gives CASTVDRGREKLFF. The V call is TRBV6-6, the J call TRBJ1-4, with 10 nucleotides matching TRBD1. Germline CDR1 and CDR2: MNHNY and SVGAGI (reference sequence). J was trimmed by 8 bases and V by 7 bases; bases with no gene match: 7. CDR3 length equals 14 residues.

Only a few counts were recorded for this clonotype. The chain couples TRBV20-1 to TRBJ1-5; D remains unclear. The length of the CDR3 is 12 residues. Deletions cut 5 bases from V and 1 base from J, with 6 bases between. CDR1 is DFQATT, CDR2 SNEGSKA, per germline (reference sequence). Here the CDR3 reads CSAQDSNQPQHF. CDR3 DNA sequence: TGCAGTGCTCAGGACAGCAATCAGCCCCAGCATTTT.

CDR3 coding DNA: TGTGCCAGCAGAACGACAGATTCACCCCTCCACTTT. It translates to CASRTTDSPLHF. The J gene is TRBJ1-6, the V gene TRBV28; possible D gene TRBD1, 5 bases. The CDR3 is made up of 12 amino acids. Trimming pared 6 bases from V and 8 bases from J, leaving 8 bases between. Germline V gene sequence: CDR1 MDHEN, CDR2 SYDVKM.

Regarding this clonotype: The junction departs from the called germline gene at one end, perhaps through a read error. This sequence joins TRBV7-3 and TRBJ2-5; 10 nucleotides line up with TRBD2. Germline V gene lookup returns CDR1 SGHTA and CDR2 FQGTGA. The CDR3 is made up of 16 amino acids. The CDR3, as DNA: TGTGCCAGCAGCTTACGGGCTAGCGGGGGCCAAGAGAACCAGTACTTC. Encoded protein: CASSLRASGGQENQYF.

This clonotype has at least ten counts. V and J are TRBV18 and TRBJ2-3; D is perhaps TRBD1 (5 bases). The germline V and J ends were trimmed by 0 bases and 2 bases, with 15 bases remaining between them. The germline V gene has CDR1 KGHSH and CDR2 LQKENI. This CDR3 contains 17 residues. DNA for the CDR3: TGTGCCAGCTCACCACCGTGGGGCGGCAATCTCACAGATACGCAGTATTTT. Amino acids: CASSPPWGGNLTDTQYF. Using reference TRBV18 and TRBJ2-3 for the parts outside the CDR3, the full variable domain is NAGVMQNPRHLVRRRGQEARLRCSPMKGHSHVYWYRQLPEEGLKFMVYLQKENIIDESGMPKERFSAEFPKEGPSILRIQQVVRGDSAAYFCASSPPWGGNLTDTQYFGPGTRLTVL.

In the case of this clonotype: The junction differs from germline at one of its ends, possibly a read error. The chain uses TRBV18 and TRBJ2-7; 8 positions agree with TRBD2. This CDR3 region has 14 residues. From germline, CDR1 is KGHSH and CDR2 LQKENI. CDR3 amino acids: CAGSLSGDWSEQYF. The DNA of the CDR3 is TGTGCCGGCTCACTTAGCGGGGATTGGTCCGAGCAGTACTTC.